The clone carrying this TCR beta chain was counted between two and nine times. Vbeta (60) and Jbeta (13) primers were used in the PCR. Generated by immunoSEQ multiplex PCR, the TCRdb table keeps only in-frame clones and is missing some. The sample consists of a few hundred thousand clones, roughly 75% of them appearing once. This sample was included in a study of cytomegalovirus exposure and HLA in healthy donors. The material sequenced was PBMCs. This clonotype originated in a woman in her 30s in good health and CMV-seronegative.

CDR3 sequence (DNA): TGTGCCTGGAGAGGGCGGGGGGGTACAGATACGCAGTATTTT. Its translation: CAWRGRGGTDTQYF. The chain combines TRBV30 with TRBJ2-3, with 9 bases that match TRBD2. This CDR3 is built from 14 residues. V was clipped by 3 bases and J by 3 bases; unmatched bases: 4. Germline assignment: CDR1 GTSNPN and CDR2 SVGIG (reference sequence).